These T cell receptor beta chains were read from a single sample in a study of CD8 T cells in ankylosing spondylitis. MiXCR was run by TCRdb on the 5' RACE reads, yielding one entry per CDR3 protein. The sample lists 35,000 to 50,000 distinct CDR3 sequences; over 9% were seen once. The sequenced material came from blood, either unsorted or a sorted T cell fraction (not recorded which). The receptors come from a male donor with ankylosing spondylitis or in good health (not recorded which). CDR3s include the opening cysteine and the closing phenylalanine or tryptophan. Each record gives: V gene, J gene, clone size, CDR3 protein. A clone size is listed for some rows: how often the clone was seen (once, few, many), or a class if it is expanded.

v_gene: TRBV20-1; j_gene: TRBJ2-2; abundance: many; CDR3aa: CSASQGDTTGELFF
v_gene: TRBV29-1; j_gene: TRBJ2-7; abundance: many; CDR3aa: CSVEEAGREQYF
v_gene: TRBV12-3/TRBV12-4; j_gene: TRBJ1-1; abundance: many; CDR3aa: CASSFRGRDTEAFF
v_gene: TRBV30; j_gene: TRBJ1-4; abundance: .; CDR3aa: CAWKFGTGPEKLFF
v_gene: TRBV6-5; j_gene: TRBJ2-7; abundance: .; CDR3aa: CASSYTAGAYEQYF
v_gene: TRBV7-3; j_gene: TRBJ2-3; abundance: many; CDR3aa: CASSLSGSTQYF
v_gene: TRBV18; j_gene: TRBJ1-1; abundance: many; CDR3aa: CASSPITGRGTEAFF
v_gene: TRBV4-1; j_gene: TRBJ2-3; abundance: .; CDR3aa: CASSQEVLAGLRF
v_gene: TRBV27; j_gene: TRBJ2-5; abundance: many; CDR3aa: CASSPRTSRETQYF
v_gene: TRBV7-6; j_gene: TRBJ1-4; abundance: many; CDR3aa: CASSPRPGAPNEKLFF
v_gene: TRBV7-8; j_gene: TRBJ2-1; abundance: .; CDR3aa: CASSLERTGQGTSQRNEQFF
v_gene: TRBV6-4; j_gene: TRBJ2-1; abundance: .; CDR3aa: CASSHSGSHYNEQFF
v_gene: TRBV6-2/TRBV6-3; j_gene: TRBJ2-3; abundance: many; CDR3aa: CASSYLRGIAGVISTDTQYF
v_gene: TRBV27; j_gene: TRBJ1-2; abundance: few; CDR3aa: CASSPLTDSRLHGYTF
v_gene: TRBV14; j_gene: TRBJ2-7; abundance: many; CDR3aa: CASSAPADRSSYEQYF
v_gene: TRBV6-1; j_gene: TRBJ2-7; abundance: many; CDR3aa: CASSLKLDESYEQYF
v_gene: TRBV28; j_gene: TRBJ2-1; abundance: many; CDR3aa: CASSPRTSNNEQFF